Included here is one TCR beta chain sequence, with context. Its antigen is not identified. The data belong to a study of T-cell memory formation after mild COVID-19. General observations from the study: Memory sampled before infection contained some responding clones, suggesting cross-reactive memory joined.

Germline CDR1 is SGHKS and CDR2 is YYEKEE (reference sequence). CDR3 length: 14 amino acids. V dropped 0 bases and J dropped 12 bases, with 15 bases sitting between them. A single record per CDR3 protein comes from TCRdb applying MiXCR to the 5' RACE reads. Here the sample spans roughly 310,000 distinct CDR3 sequences, about 16% being singletons. What was sequenced was PBMCs or a T cell subset sorted from them (not recorded which). The rearrangement uses TRBV5-5 and TRBJ1-4; D is uncertain. This TCR was recovered from a man aged 18 to 29 who had mild COVID-19 (a few samples of this study predate the infection). Cell type and time point are not known. The CDR3 DNA follows: TGTGCCAGCAGCTTGGAGGCATGGGGAGGAGAACTGTTTTTT. It yields the protein CASSLEAWGGELFF.